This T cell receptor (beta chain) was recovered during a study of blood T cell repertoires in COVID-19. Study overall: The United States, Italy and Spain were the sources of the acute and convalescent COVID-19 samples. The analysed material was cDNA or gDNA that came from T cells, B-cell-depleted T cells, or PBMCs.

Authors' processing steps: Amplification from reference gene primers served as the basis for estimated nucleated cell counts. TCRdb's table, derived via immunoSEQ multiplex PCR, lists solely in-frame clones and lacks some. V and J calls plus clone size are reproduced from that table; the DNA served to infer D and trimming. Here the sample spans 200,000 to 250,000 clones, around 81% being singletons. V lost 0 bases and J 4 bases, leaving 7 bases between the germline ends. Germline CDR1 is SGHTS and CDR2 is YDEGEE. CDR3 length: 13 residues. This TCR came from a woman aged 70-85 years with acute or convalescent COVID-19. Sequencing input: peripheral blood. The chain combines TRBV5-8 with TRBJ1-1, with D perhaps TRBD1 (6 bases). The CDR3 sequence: CASSLEGGTEAFF. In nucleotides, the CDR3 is TGTGCCAGCAGCTTGGAAGGGGGCACTGAAGCTTTCTTT. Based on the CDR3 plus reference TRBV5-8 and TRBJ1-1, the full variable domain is EAGVTQSPTHLIKTRGQQATLRCSPISGHTSVYWYQQALGLGLQFLLWYDEGEERNRGNFPPRFSGRQFPNYSSELNVNALELEDSALYLCASSLEGGTEAFFGQGTRLTVV.